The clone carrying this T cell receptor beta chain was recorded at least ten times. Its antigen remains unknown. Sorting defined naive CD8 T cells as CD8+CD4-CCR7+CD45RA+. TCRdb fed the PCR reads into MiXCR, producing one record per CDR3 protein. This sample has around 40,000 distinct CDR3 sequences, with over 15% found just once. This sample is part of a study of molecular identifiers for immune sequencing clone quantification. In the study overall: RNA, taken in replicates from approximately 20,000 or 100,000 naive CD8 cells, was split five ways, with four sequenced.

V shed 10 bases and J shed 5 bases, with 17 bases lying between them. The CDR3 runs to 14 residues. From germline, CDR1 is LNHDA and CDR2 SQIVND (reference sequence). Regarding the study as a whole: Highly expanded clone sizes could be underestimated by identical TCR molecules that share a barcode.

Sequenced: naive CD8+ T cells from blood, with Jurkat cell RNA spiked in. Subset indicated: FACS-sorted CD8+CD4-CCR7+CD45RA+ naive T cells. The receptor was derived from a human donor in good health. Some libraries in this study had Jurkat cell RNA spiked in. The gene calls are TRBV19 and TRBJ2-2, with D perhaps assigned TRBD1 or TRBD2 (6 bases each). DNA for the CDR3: TGTGCCACCGAGATAACAGGGAGGACCGGGGAGCTGTTTTTT. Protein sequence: CATEITGRTGELFF.